This T cell receptor (beta chain) stems from a study of graft-versus-host responses after intestinal transplantation. Regarding the study as a whole: Marrow from the recipient contained GvH clones, some of which had appeared first in ileum or blood.

V was shortened by 5 bases and J by 10 bases, with 12 bases between the two germline ends. CDR1 and CDR2 from the germline V gene are SGHTA and FQGNSA. CDR3 length: 13 residues. Measured with immunoSEQ multiplex PCR; TCRdb has only the in-frame clones, and not every one. The data hold about 100,000 clones, with approximately 84% observed a single time. Points on this clone: No antigen is known for it.

This receptor was obtained from a human donor who was the organ donor for an intestinal transplant. V usage is TRBV7-2 and J usage is TRBJ1-6; D may be TRBD1 (5 bases). The sequenced sample was unstimulated CD4+ T cells sorted from spleen or lymph node cells, obtained before transplant. CDR3 nucleotide sequence: TGTGCCAGCAGCGTACTATCAGGGTCACCCCTCCACTTT. Amino acids: CASSVLSGSPLHF.